This is a list of T cell receptor beta chains from one sample in a study of neoadjuvant nivolumab and ipilimumab in lung cancer. Using immunoSEQ multiplex PCR, the repertoire was profiled, and TCRdb retains in-frame clones only, with some absent. The sample comprises around 4,600 clones, roughly four fifths of which are singletons, and 4% to 6% rests with the top ten. Sequences were derived from normal lung tissue adjacent to the tumor, sampled after neoadjuvant nivolumab, alone or with ipilimumab, at or shortly before surgery. These receptors were taken from an adult with non-small cell lung cancer. Some clones in this sample may be carry-over from other donors' samples. Both conserved end residues are part of each CDR3. D genes are given only for firm matches. Expanded clones are given a class, and other clones once, few, many or no size at all.

CSGAGSSTGELFF	TGCAGCGGGGCGGGGAGCAGCACCGGGGAGCTGTTTTTT	-	-	TRBJ2-2	TRBV29-1
CSAAKEEQYF	TGCAGCGCGGCTAAGGAGGAGCAGTACTTC	-	-	TRBJ2-7	TRBV29-1
CASSPPGTQPQHF	TGTGCCAGCTCACCACCGGGGACCCAGCCCCAGCATTTT	-	-	TRBJ1-5	TRBV18
CASSLVGQVVPEQYF	TGTGCCAGCAGCTTAGTGGGGCAGGTCGTCCCCGAGCAGTACTTC	-	-	TRBJ2-7	TRBV7-9
CASGDSYKNIQYF	TGTGCCAGCGGAGACAGCTACAAAAACATTCAGTACTTC	few	-	TRBJ2-4	TRBV6-5
CASSYDGVRTLYEQYF	TGTGCCAGCAGTTATGATGGGGTGAGGACCCTCTACGAGCAGTACTTC	-	-	TRBJ2-7	TRBV6-6
CASTRGDEQYF	TGTGCCAGCACCCGAGGGGACGAGCAGTACTTC	-	-	TRBJ2-7	TRBV14
CAWRRPTNEKLFF	TGTGCCTGGAGAAGGCCAACTAATGAAAAACTGTTTTTT	-	-	TRBJ1-4	TRBV30
CASSSQGAGDTEAFF	TGCGCCAGCAGCTCGCAGGGGGCCGGGGACACTGAAGCTTTCTTT	-	TRBD1	TRBJ1-1	TRBV5-1
CASSPPGLGGGTGQPQHF	TGTGCCAGCTCACCACCCGGCTTGGGGGGAGGCACCGGACAGCCCCAGCATTTT	once	-	TRBJ1-5	TRBV18
CASSYSGTVGNTIYF	TGTGCCAGCAGTTACTCGGGGACAGTTGGAAACACCATATATTTT	-	TRBD1	TRBJ1-3	TRBV6-5
CASSGRTGSYNEQFF	TGTGCCAGCAGTGGCCGGACCGGCTCCTACAATGAGCAGTTCTTC	-	-	TRBJ2-1	TRBV6-1
CASSLRQGTYNEQFF	TGTGCCAGCAGCTTGCGACAGGGGACCTACAATGAGCAGTTCTTC	-	TRBD1	TRBJ2-1	TRBV5-8
CASSRPPGHNSPLHF	TGTGCCAGCTCACGACCCCCGGGGCATAATTCACCCCTCCACTTT	-	-	TRBJ1-6	TRBV18
CASSLQGSGNQPQHF	TGTGCCAGCAGTCTACAGGGGTCTGGCAATCAGCCCCAGCATTTT	-	TRBD1	TRBJ1-5	TRBV5-5
CASSLALRLEGYTF	TGTGCCAGCAGCTTAGCCCTTCGACTTGAGGGCTACACCTTC	-	-	TRBJ1-2	TRBV7-9
CASSFSQGHTGYTF	TGTGCCAGCAGTTTCTCCCAGGGTCATACAGGCTACACCTTC	-	-	TRBJ1-2	TRBV27
CASSQSPGNNYGYTF	TGCGCCAGCAGCCAATCCCCAGGAAATAACTATGGCTACACCTTC	-	-	TRBJ1-2	TRBV4-1
CSVERLGTEAFF	TGCAGCGTTGAACGACTGGGGACTGAAGCTTTCTTT	-	-	TRBJ1-1	TRBV29-1
CASSRGGLSTDTQYF	TGTGCCAGCTCACGCGGGGGGCTATCCACAGATACGCAGTATTTT	-	TRBD2	TRBJ2-3	TRBV18
CASSSGQQEETQYF	TGCGCCAGCAGCTCGGGACAGCAAGAAGAGACCCAGTACTTC	-	TRBD1	TRBJ2-5	TRBV5-1
CAISDSDRAGTEAFF	TGTGCCATCAGTGATTCGGACAGGGCGGGCACTGAAGCTTTCTTT	-	TRBD1	TRBJ1-1	TRBV10-3
CASSRTGPEAFF	TGTGCCAGCAGTAGGACCGGGCCTGAAGCTTTCTTT	-	-	TRBJ1-1	TRBV2
CASSLVEGARAYEQYF	TGTGCCAGCTCACTCGTGGAGGGGGCCAGGGCCTACGAGCAGTACTTC	-	-	TRBJ2-7	TRBV18
CASRTSGGATETQYF	TGTGCCAGCAGAACTAGCGGGGGGGCCACGGAGACCCAGTACTTC	-	TRBD2	TRBJ2-5	TRBV6-5
CASRGGYTEAFF	TGTGCCAGCAGGGGGGGGTACACTGAAGCTTTCTTT	few	-	TRBJ1-1	TRBV2
CASSVAGNYNEQFF	TGTGCCAGCAGCGTAGCGGGGAACTACAATGAGCAGTTCTTC	-	-	TRBJ2-1	TRBV9
CASSLEGYSNQPQHF	TGTGCCAGCAGCTTAGAGGGCTATAGCAATCAGCCCCAGCATTTT	-	-	TRBJ1-5	TRBV7-2
CASSRAANTEAFF	TGTGCCAGTAGTAGGGCGGCGAACACTGAAGCTTTCTTT	-	-	TRBJ1-1	TRBV19
CASSFRGGETEAFF	TGCGCCAGCAGCTTTCGAGGGGGAGAGACTGAAGCTTTCTTT	-	-	TRBJ1-1	TRBV5-1
CASSEFAYRGHGGYTF	TGTGCCAGCAGTGAATTCGCGTACAGGGGGCACGGTGGCTACACCTTC	once	TRBD1	TRBJ1-2	TRBV2
CASSQVRGPGNTIYF	TGCGCCAGCAGCCAAGTCAGGGGGCCTGGAAACACCATATATTTT	-	TRBD1	TRBJ1-3	TRBV4-3
CASSLSASGNVAWEQYF	TGCGCCAGCAGCTTGTCGGCTAGCGGGAACGTGGCCTGGGAGCAGTACTTC	-	TRBD2	TRBJ2-7	TRBV5-1
CASSVTGGLLTYEQYF	TGTGCCAGCAGCGTAACTGGGGGCTTACTTACCTACGAGCAGTACTTC	-	-	TRBJ2-7	TRBV9
CASSSGTGVGLEQYF	TGTGCCAGCAGCTCCGGGACAGGGGTAGGGCTCGAGCAGTACTTC	-	TRBD1	TRBJ2-7	TRBV11-2
CAWSQPNLGEQFF	TGTGCCTGGAGTCAACCTAATTTGGGTGAGCAGTTCTTC	-	-	TRBJ2-1	TRBV30
CASSWDRVNTEAFF	TGTGCCAGCAGCTGGGACAGGGTGAACACTGAAGCTTTCTTT	-	TRBD1	TRBJ1-1	TRBV5-6
CASSPQENTEAFF	TGTGCCAGCTCACCCCAGGAGAACACTGAAGCTTTCTTT	few	-	TRBJ1-1	TRBV18
CASKGTAGGYTF	TGTGCCAGCAAAGGGACGGCTGGTGGCTACACCTTC	-	-	TRBJ1-2	TRBV6-5
CASSPPGTSGRRTYNEQFF	TGTGCCAGCAGTCCCCCGGGGACTAGCGGGAGGAGAACCTACAATGAGCAGTTCTTC	-	TRBD2	TRBJ2-1	TRBV7-6
CASSFGEVEAFF	TGTGCCAGCAGCTTCGGGGAGGTTGAAGCTTTCTTT	-	-	TRBJ1-1	TRBV11-3
CASSLLGGDSPLHF	TGTGCCAGCAGCTTGTTAGGGGGCGATTCACCCCTCCACTTT	-	TRBD1	TRBJ1-6	TRBV5-4
CASGLLAVVGPYEQYF	TGTGCTAGTGGTTTGCTAGCCGTGGTCGGCCCCTACGAGCAGTACTTC	-	-	TRBJ2-7	TRBV12-5
CASSGGGLVYSYNEQFF	TGTGCCAGCAGCGGCGGAGGACTAGTCTACTCCTACAATGAGCAGTTCTTC	-	TRBD2	TRBJ2-1	TRBV7-2
CASRKQRDHGLGEQYF	TGTGCCAGCAGAAAACAGCGGGACCATGGTCTAGGCGAGCAGTACTTC	-	TRBD2	TRBJ2-7	TRBV27
CASSPGPGVYEQYF	TGTGCCAGCAGCCCGGGGCCCGGAGTATACGAGCAGTACTTC	-	-	TRBJ2-7	TRBV11-1
CASSSGPNNEQFF	TGTGCCAGCAGCTCTGGGCCCAACAATGAGCAGTTCTTC	-	-	TRBJ2-1	TRBV7-2
CASSSFPRGRSYEQYF	TGTGCCAGCAGCTCCTTTCCAAGGGGCAGGAGCTACGAGCAGTACTTC	-	-	TRBJ2-7	TRBV11-2
CASSLVPGRDRAHSSTPYEQYF	TGCGCCAGCAGCTTGGTTCCGGGCAGGGACCGGGCCCATTCCTCGACTCCCTACGAGCAGTACTTC	-	-	TRBJ2-7	TRBV5-1
CASSTGRDTGELFF	TGTGCCAGCAGTACAGGGAGAGACACCGGGGAGCTGTTTTTT	once	-	TRBJ2-2	TRBV27
CASTSLGPQGQNNYGYTF	TGTGCCAGCACCAGTCTTGGGCCCCAGGGACAGAATAACTATGGCTACACCTTC	-	TRBD1	TRBJ1-2	TRBV13
CASSPGTTPMNTEAFF	TGTGCCAGCAGCCCCGGGACGACTCCCATGAACACTGAAGCTTTCTTT	-	-	TRBJ1-1	TRBV5-4
CASTQGWEEAFF	TGTGCCAGCACCCAAGGGTGGGAGGAAGCTTTCTTT	-	-	TRBJ1-1	TRBV11-3